The 20 T cell receptor beta chains given below trace back to one sample, sequenced in a study of T cell responses to AZD1222 COVID-19 vaccine. The data were produced by immunoSEQ multiplex PCR, yet TCRdb's version contains in-frame clones alone and is incomplete. The top ten clones hold 3.5% to 4.5% of a sample with about 140,000 clones, 90% to 95% of them seen once. The sample in question was peripheral blood, obtained on day 0 of AZD1222 vaccination. The source of these receptors is an adult in good health.

The chain recombines TRBV5-1 with TRBJ2-7; 7 bases match TRBD1. The CDR3 consists of 15 residues. Germline V gene data show CDR1 as SGHRS and CDR2 as YFSETQ. The V gene end was trimmed by 0 bases and the J gene end by 0 bases; junction bases not matched to a gene: 3. CDR3 loop: CASSLGGTVSYEQYF. CDR3 sequence (DNA): TGCGCCAGCAGCTTGGGAGGGACAGTCTCCTACGAGCAGTACTTC.

This clone has just one count. The chain employs TRBV27 and TRBJ2-5; maybe TRBD1 (6 bases). CDR1 and CDR2 (germline): MNHEY, SMNVEV (reference sequence). There are 13 residues in the CDR3. Trimming removed 7 bases at V and 4 bases at J, with 13 bases between. This CDR3 is CASKWQGRETQYF. The CDR3 region has the DNA TGTGCCAGCAAGTGGCAGGGGCGAGAGACCCAGTACTTC.

V is TRBV5-1 and J is TRBJ2-1; TRBD2 matches at 10 bases. Per the germline V gene, CDR1 is SGHRS and CDR2 is YFSETQ. CDR3 length: 17 residues. Trimming removed 1 base from V and 2 bases from J; junction bases left unmatched: 6. CDR3 in DNA: TGCGCCAGCAGCTTGAGGACTAGCGGAACCCCCTACAATGAGCAGTTCTTC. Amino acid sequence: CASSLRTSGTPYNEQFF. Full variable domain (remainder filled in from reference TRBV5-1 and TRBJ2-1): KAGVTQTPRYLIKTRGQQVTLSCSPISGHRSVSWYQQTPGQGLQFLFEYFSETQRNKGNFPGRFSGRQFSNSRSEMNVSTLELGDSALYLCASSLRTSGTPYNEQFFGPGTRLTVL.

This chain links TRBV5-1 with TRBJ2-3, with TRBD2 identical over 8 bases. The CDR3 is 15 amino acids. Germline loops: CDR1 SGHRS, CDR2 YFSETQ. After removal of 4 bases from V and 4 bases from J, the junction contained 8 bases not matched to a gene. CDR3 in amino acids: CASSPLTGGADTQYF. CDR3 DNA: TGCGCCAGCAGCCCCCTGACCGGGGGGGCAGATACGCAGTATTTT.

The rearrangement links TRBV7-8 to TRBJ1-1; no clear D. Trimming took off 5 bases at V and 8 bases at J, with 15 bases between the two ends. There are 13 residues in the CDR3. Germline assignment: CDR1 SGHVS and CDR2 FQNEAQ. For the CDR3, the DNA is TGTGCCAGCAGCCTCGACTGGGCGGGGGAAGCTTTCTTT. It specifies CASSLDWAGEAFF.

The V and J genes are TRBV10-3 and TRBJ2-1; D may be TRBD1 or TRBD2 (6 bases each). The germline V gene has CDR1 ENHRY and CDR2 SYGVKD. The germline V and J ends were trimmed by 6 bases and 3 bases, with 15 bases remaining between them. CDR3 length: 15 amino acids. The CDR3 is CAISPYGGLYNEQFF. The CDR3, as DNA: TGTGCCATCAGCCCTTACGGGGGCCTCTACAATGAGCAGTTCTTC.

The J gene is TRBJ2-1, the V gene TRBV12-3 or TRBV12-4; a possible D gene is TRBD1 (5 bases). CDR3 length: 13 amino acids. Trimming removed 2 bases at V and 6 bases at J, with 8 bases between. The CDR3 loop is CASSLRTSNEQFF. DNA of the CDR3: TGTGCCAGCAGTTTAAGGACAAGCAATGAGCAGTTCTTC.

The chain uses TRBV3-1 (or the pseudogene TRBV3-2) and TRBJ2-7, with 7 nucleotides matching TRBD1. CDR1 and CDR2 (germline): LGHDT, YNNKEL (reference sequence). V lost 6 bases, J lost 2 bases, and 10 bases stayed unmatched. This CDR3 comprises 15 residues. The CDR3 is CASRLTGALTYEQYF. CDR3 DNA sequence: TGTGCCAGCAGGTTAACAGGGGCCTTGACCTACGAGCAGTACTTC.

The chain couples TRBV2 to TRBJ1-1, with D perhaps TRBD1 (5 bases). V dropped 6 bases and J dropped 0 bases, with 14 bases sitting between them. This CDR3 has 15 amino acids. CDR1 is SNHLY and CDR2 is FYNNEI in the germline V gene. DNA for the CDR3: TGTGCCAGCAGGCCCAAGGCAGGGATGAACACTGAAGCTTTCTTT. Translating it yields CASRPKAGMNTEAFF.

The rearrangement links TRBV21-1 to TRBJ2-2. TRBV21-1 constitutes a pseudogene. The CDR3 length is 15 residues. The CDR3 protein is CASSLKKDETGELFF. CDR3 nucleotide sequence: TGTGCCAGCAGCCTCAAGAAGGACGAAACCGGGGAGCTGTTTTTT.

The chain is built from TRBV7-2 and TRBJ2-1; no reliable D call. Looked up from germline, CDR1 is SGHTA and CDR2 is FQGNSA. V gave up 2 bases and J gave up 8 bases, with 16 bases separating them. The CDR3 length is 15 residues. The chain's CDR3 is CASSLSIGLVYEQFF. CDR3 DNA sequence: TGTGCCAGCAGCTTATCCATCGGGCTAGTCTATGAGCAGTTCTTC.

This chain links TRBV12-5 with TRBJ1-3; no clear D. V was trimmed by 0 bases and J by 0 bases, leaving 12 bases between them. The CDR3 totals 17 residues. In germline, CDR1 is LGHNT, CDR2 FRNRAP. This CDR3 reads CASGLVVSPPSGNTIYF. Here the CDR3 DNA reads TGTGCTAGTGGTTTGGTAGTATCCCCACCCTCTGGAAACACCATATATTTT. Full variable domain (rest looked up from reference TRBV12-5 and TRBJ1-3): DARVTQTPRHKVTEMGQEVTMRCQPILGHNTVFWYRQTMMQGLELLAYFRNRAPLDDSGMPKDRFSAEMPDATLATLKIQPSEPRDSAVYFCASGLVVSPPSGNTIYFGEGSWLTVV.

The chain links TRBV12-3 or TRBV12-4 to TRBJ1-1; tentative D call: TRBD1 (5 bases). V lost 5 bases, J lost 7 bases, and 11 bases lay in between. The CDR3 sequence is 12 residues long. The CDR3 nucleotides are TGTGCCAGCAGTACGGGGACCGATGAAGCTTTCTTT. It yields the protein CASSTGTDEAFF.

The chain employs TRBV10-1 and TRBJ2-1; 8 bases are a match to TRBD2. The CDR3 spans 14 residues. CDR1 is WNHNN, CDR2 SYGVQD, per germline (reference sequence). Losses at the gene ends were 4 bases for V and 8 bases for J; bases not matched to a gene: 7. The CDR3 is CASSVRGGGDEQFF. CDR3 DNA: TGCGCCAGCAGTGTTCGGGGGGGAGGCGATGAGCAGTTCTTC.

The chain has TRBV27 and TRBJ1-1; 8 bases agree with TRBD1. V lost 0 bases and J lost 6; bases outside the gene matches: 6. Germline loops: CDR1 MNHEY, CDR2 SMNVEV (reference sequence). This CDR3 has 15 residues. The CDR3 loop is CASSLSRQGRAEAFF. Written as DNA, the CDR3 is TGTGCCAGCAGTTTATCCCGACAGGGGAGGGCTGAAGCTTTCTTT.

This clone was observed a single time. The junction departs from the called germline gene at one end, perhaps through a read error. V is TRBV6-5 and J is TRBJ2-1, with 7 bases identical to TRBD1. This CDR3 comprises 12 residues. Germline V CDR1 and CDR2: MNHEY, SVGAGI. The CDR3 spells CAGRTGRHEQFF. The CDR3 DNA reads as TGTGCCGGCAGGACAGGTAGGCATGAGCAGTTCTTC.

The chain uses TRBV14 and TRBJ2-7; 9 positions match TRBD1. Per germline, CDR1 SGHDN and CDR2 FVKESK. The CDR3 is made up of 14 amino acids. The V gene end was trimmed by 4 bases and the J gene end by 2 bases; junction bases not matched to a gene: 3. The CDR3 coding sequence is TGTGCCAGCAGCCGGACAGGGGAGACCTACGAGCAGTACTTC. This codes for CASSRTGETYEQYF.

The chain has TRBV7-2 and TRBJ2-7; D uncertain. V shed 1 base and J shed 3 bases, with 7 bases lying between them. The CDR3 loop spans 13 amino acids. The germline V gene encodes CDR1 SGHTA and CDR2 FQGNSA. The CDR3: CASSLVGRYEQYF. CDR3 DNA: TGTGCCAGCAGCTTAGTTGGGCGCTACGAGCAGTACTTC. Based on the CDR3 plus reference TRBV7-2 and TRBJ2-7, the full variable domain is GAGVSQSPSNKVTEKGKDVELRCDPISGHTALYWYRQSLGQGLEFLIYFQGNSAPDKSGLPSDRFSAERTGGSVSTLTIQRTQQEDSAVYLCASSLVGRYEQYFGPGTRLTVT.

The CDR3 DNA reads as TGTGCCAGCAGTTTGTTCCCTCAGGTGGCGCCGGATACTGAAGCTTTCTTT. It yields the protein CASSLFPQVAPDTEAFF. J is TRBJ1-1 and V is TRBV28; no definite D call. The CDR3 spans 17 residues. Germline-derived CDR1 and CDR2 are MDHEN and SYDVKM. Trimming left V 3 bases short and J 5 bases short, with 22 bases between. Full variable domain (outside the CDR3, taken from reference TRBV28 and TRBJ1-1): DVKVTQSSRYLVKRTGEKVFLECVQDMDHENMFWYRQDPGLGLRLIYFSYDVKMKEKGDIPEGYSVSREKKERFSLILESASTNQTSMYLCASSLFPQVAPDTEAFFGQGTRLTVV.

For the CDR3, the DNA is TGTGCCAGCAGCCTAACATCAGATTCTTATGGCTACACCTTC. Amino acid sequence: CASSLTSDSYGYTF. V gene TRBV7-2 combines with J gene TRBJ1-2; D unclear. This CDR3 is built from 14 residues. Germline values: CDR1 SGHTA, CDR2 FQGNSA. V was trimmed by 5 bases and J by 5 bases, leaving 15 bases between them. The whole variable domain, remainder taken from reference TRBV7-2 and TRBJ1-2, is GAGVSQSPSNKVTEKGKDVELRCDPISGHTALYWYRQSLGQGLEFLIYFQGNSAPDKSGLPSDRFSAERTGGSVSTLTIQRTQQEDSAVYLCASSLTSDSYGYTFGSGTRLTVV.